This record looks at one TCR beta chain sequence and its context. The antigen is not known. This sample is drawn from a study of shared clonotypes between healthy human individuals. Study observations and caveats: Of the naive CD4 clonotypes, roughly 5.5% were shared across a few donors.

Trimming cost V 10 bases and J 0 bases, with 13 bases left between them. The CDR3 covers 13 residues. Germline CDR1 reads MNHEY; CDR2 reads SMNVEV (reference sequence). Profiling relied on immunoSEQ multiplex PCR, and the TCRdb table lists in-frame clones only, not all of them. The sample shows 300,000 to 400,000 clones, around 86% of them seen only once. This receptor was identified in a man younger than 35 in good health. Source material: memory CD8+ T cells sorted from blood. The subset is: CD45RO+ cells pooled with CCR7-negative TemRA cells. V usage is TRBV27 and J usage is TRBJ2-7; D assignment may be TRBD1 or TRBD2 (6 bases each). The CDR3: CATREGGSYEQYF. CDR3 in DNA: TGTGCCACCCGTGAGGGGGGCTCCTACGAGCAGTACTTC.